Following are 10 T cell receptor beta chains from one sample sequenced in a study of blood T cell repertoires in COVID-19. Assay: immunoSEQ multiplex PCR; the TCRdb copy retains only in-frame clones and omits some. The repertoire holds some 320,000 clones, with more than 75% as singletons. The sample consisted of peripheral blood. These receptors originate from a woman aged 50 to 60 who had recovered from COVID-19.

The gene calls are TRBV30 and TRBJ1-5; weak D call: TRBD1 (6 bases). CDR3 length equals 13 residues. Germline CDR1 reads GTSNPN; CDR2 reads SVGIG (reference sequence). Trimming shortened V by 6 bases and J by 3 bases, and 12 bases separated the two germline ends. The DNA for the CDR3 is TGTGCCTGTGAAGGGGGTAACAATCAGCCCCAGCATTTT. Translating gives CACEGGNNQPQHF. The variable domain in full, completed from reference TRBV30 and TRBJ1-5, reads SQTIHQWPATLVQPVGSPLSLECTVEGTSNPNLYWYRQAAGRGLQLLFYSVGIGQISSEVPQNLSASRPQDRQFILSSKKLLLSDSGFYLCACEGGNNQPQHFGDGTRLSIL.

This chain joins TRBV5-6 and TRBJ1-1; D is possibly TRBD1 (6 bases). Germline CDR1 reads SGHDT; CDR2 reads YYEEEE. V gave up 3 bases and J gave up 3 bases, with 18 bases separating them. The CDR3 length is 16 residues. CDR3 DNA: TGTGCCAGCAGCTGGGGACATTACGAATGGCACACTGAAGCTTTCTTT. Translation gives CASSWGHYEWHTEAFF.

The V and J genes are TRBV12-3 or TRBV12-4 and TRBJ1-2; D not resolved. The CDR3 length is 11 residues. The V and J ends lost 7 bases and 7 bases respectively, with 10 bases between them. DNA of the CDR3: TGTGCCAGCACACCCCGCAGTGGCTACACCTTC. It is translated as CASTPRSGYTF.

The chain carries TRBV6-2 or TRBV6-3 and TRBJ2-2; TRBD1 might be the D (6 bases). Germline CDR1 MNHEY, CDR2 SVGEGT. The CDR3 runs to 13 residues. Trimming removed 5 bases from V and 10 bases from J, with 14 bases in between. In nucleotides, the CDR3 is TGTGCCAGCAGTCAGATACCGGGACAGGAGCTGTTTTTT. It translates to CASSQIPGQELFF.

The J gene is TRBJ2-3, the V gene TRBV15; D remains ambiguous. Germline lookup yields CDR1 LNHNV and CDR2 YYDKDF (reference sequence). V lost 0 bases to trimming and J lost 0 bases, with 7 bases between them. The CDR3 has 15 residues. The DNA of the CDR3 is TGTGCCACCAGCAGAGAGGGCACTAGCACAGATACGCAGTATTTT. This encodes CATSREGTSTDTQYF.

This sequence joins TRBV12-3 or TRBV12-4 and TRBJ1-2, with D perhaps matching TRBD1 (5 bases). This CDR3 has 13 amino acids. V gave up 6 bases and J gave up 2 bases, with 10 bases separating them. The CDR3 region is CASRVGGNYGYTF. CDR3 coding DNA: TGTGCCAGCAGGGTGGGGGGGAACTATGGCTACACCTTC.

J is TRBJ2-1 and V is TRBV18, with a weak D call TRBD1 (7 bases). V was clipped by 3 bases and J by 2 bases, with 20 bases between them. The CDR3 loop spans 18 amino acids. Germline CDR1 and CDR2: KGHSH and LQKENI. CDR3 sequence: CASSPNRGGGGAYNEQFF. CDR3 nucleotides: TGTGCCAGCTCACCTAACAGGGGAGGAGGGGGCGCCTACAATGAGCAGTTCTTC.

The CDR3 is CASSLVGGKTEAFF. For the CDR3, the DNA is TGCGCCAGCAGCTTGGTGGGGGGAAAGACTGAAGCTTTCTTT. The V call is TRBV5-1, the J call TRBJ1-1; D perhaps matches TRBD1 (5 bases). The CDR3 totals 14 residues. Germline values: CDR1 SGHRS, CDR2 YFSETQ. Trimming cost V 0 bases and J 5 bases, with 11 bases left between them.

This clone has just a few counts. This rearrangement joins TRBV4-3 to TRBJ1-4; D is ambiguous. Germline V CDR1 and CDR2: LGHNA, YSLEER. CDR3 length equals 15 residues. Trimming left V 4 bases short and J 6 bases short, with 15 bases between. The CDR3 DNA sequence: TGCGCCAGCAGCCCCCGGGAGGGTTACGATGAAAAACTGTTTTTT. It translates to CASSPREGYDEKLFF.

The V and J genes are TRBV27 and TRBJ1-5, with D hard to call. The CDR3 is 15 residues long. CDR1 and CDR2 from the germline V gene are MNHEY and SMNVEV (reference sequence). V lost 7 bases and J 3 bases, leaving 16 bases between the germline ends. CDR3 DNA sequence: TGTGCCAGCAAGGACTATGGACGGAACAATCAGCCCCAGCATTTT. It translates to CASKDYGRNNQPQHF.